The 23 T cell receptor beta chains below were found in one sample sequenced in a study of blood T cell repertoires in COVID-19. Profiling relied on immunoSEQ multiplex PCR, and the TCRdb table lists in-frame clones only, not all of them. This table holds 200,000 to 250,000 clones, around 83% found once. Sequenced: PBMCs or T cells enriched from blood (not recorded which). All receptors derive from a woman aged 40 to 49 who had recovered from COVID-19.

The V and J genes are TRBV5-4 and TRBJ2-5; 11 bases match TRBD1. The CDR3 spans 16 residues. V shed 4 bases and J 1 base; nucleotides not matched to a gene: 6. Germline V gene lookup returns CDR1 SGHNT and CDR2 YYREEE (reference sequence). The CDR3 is CASSRPGQGAQETQYF. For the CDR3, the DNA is TGTGCCAGCAGCCGGCCCGGACAGGGGGCCCAAGAGACCCAGTACTTC.

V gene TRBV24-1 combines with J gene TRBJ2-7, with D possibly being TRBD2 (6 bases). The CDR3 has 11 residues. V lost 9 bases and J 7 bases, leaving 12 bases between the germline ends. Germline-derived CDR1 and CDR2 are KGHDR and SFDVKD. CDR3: CATGEAGEQYF. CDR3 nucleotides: TGTGCCACCGGAGAGGCGGGGGAGCAGTACTTC.

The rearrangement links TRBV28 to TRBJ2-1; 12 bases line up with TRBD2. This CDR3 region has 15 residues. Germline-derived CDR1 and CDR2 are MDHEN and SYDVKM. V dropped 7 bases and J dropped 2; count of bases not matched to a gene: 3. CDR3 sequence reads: CASKRTSGAYNEQFF. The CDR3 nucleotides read TGTGCCAGCAAGCGGACTAGCGGGGCCTACAATGAGCAGTTCTTC.

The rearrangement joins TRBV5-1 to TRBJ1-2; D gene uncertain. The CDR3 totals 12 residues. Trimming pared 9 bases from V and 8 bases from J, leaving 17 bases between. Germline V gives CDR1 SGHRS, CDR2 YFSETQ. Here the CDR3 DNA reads TGCGCCACCGCTCTGCGGCTAAGGGGCTACACCTTC. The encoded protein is CATALRLRGYTF.

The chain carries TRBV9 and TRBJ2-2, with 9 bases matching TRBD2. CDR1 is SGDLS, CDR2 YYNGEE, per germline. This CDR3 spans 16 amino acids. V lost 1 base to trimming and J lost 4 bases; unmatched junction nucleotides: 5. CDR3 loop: CASSVKLAGATGELFF. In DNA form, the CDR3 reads TGTGCCAGCAGCGTAAAGTTAGCGGGAGCCACCGGGGAGCTGTTTTTT. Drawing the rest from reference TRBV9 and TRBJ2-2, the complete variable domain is DSGVTQTPKHLITATGQRVTLRCSPRSGDLSVYWYQQSLDQGLQFLIQYYNGEERAKGNILERFSAQQFPDLHSELNLSSLELGDSALYFCASSVKLAGATGELFFGEGSRLTVL.

The CDR3 sequence: CASSQVVLAGDTGELFF. The CDR3 nucleotides read TGTGCCAGCAGCCAAGTTGTACTAGCGGGGGACACCGGGGAGCTGTTTTTT. The chain combines TRBV3-1 (or the pseudogene TRBV3-2) with TRBJ2-2; TRBD2 matches 11 bases. There are 17 residues in the CDR3. Germline V lookup: CDR1 LGHDT, CDR2 YNNKEL (reference sequence). J was trimmed by 3 bases and V by 1 base; bases with no gene match: 4.

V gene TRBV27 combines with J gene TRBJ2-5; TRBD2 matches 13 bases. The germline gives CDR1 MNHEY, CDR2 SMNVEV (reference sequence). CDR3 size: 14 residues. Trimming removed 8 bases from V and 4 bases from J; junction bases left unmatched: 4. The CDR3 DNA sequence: TGTGCCAGCCGCCGACTAGCGGGAGGAGAGACCCAGTACTTC. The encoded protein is CASRRLAGGETQYF.

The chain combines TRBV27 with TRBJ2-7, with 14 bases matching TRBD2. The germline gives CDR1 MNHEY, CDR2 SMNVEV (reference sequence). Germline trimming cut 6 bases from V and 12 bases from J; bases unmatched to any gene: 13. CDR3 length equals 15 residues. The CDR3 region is CASSPRLAGGDGPYF. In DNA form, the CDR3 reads TGTGCCAGCAGCCCCAGACTAGCGGGAGGGGACGGTCCGTACTTC.

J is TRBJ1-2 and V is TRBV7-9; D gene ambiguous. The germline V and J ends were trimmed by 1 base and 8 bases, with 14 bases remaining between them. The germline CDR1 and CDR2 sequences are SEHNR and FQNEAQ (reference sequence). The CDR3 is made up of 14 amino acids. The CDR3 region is CASSLDSRLPGYTF. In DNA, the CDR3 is TGTGCCAGCAGCTTAGATAGCCGACTTCCCGGCTACACCTTC. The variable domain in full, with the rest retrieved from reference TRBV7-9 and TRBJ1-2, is DTGVSQNPRHKITKRGQNVTFRCDPISEHNRLYWYRQTLGQGPEFLTYFQNEAQLEKSRLLSDRFSAERPKGSFSTLEIQRTEQGDSAMYLCASSLDSRLPGYTFGSGTRLTVV.

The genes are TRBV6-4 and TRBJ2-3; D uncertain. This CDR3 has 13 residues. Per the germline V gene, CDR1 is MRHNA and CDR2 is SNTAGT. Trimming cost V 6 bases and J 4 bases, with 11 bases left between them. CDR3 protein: CASSDQFADTQYF. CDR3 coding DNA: TGTGCCAGCAGCGACCAATTTGCAGATACGCAGTATTTT.

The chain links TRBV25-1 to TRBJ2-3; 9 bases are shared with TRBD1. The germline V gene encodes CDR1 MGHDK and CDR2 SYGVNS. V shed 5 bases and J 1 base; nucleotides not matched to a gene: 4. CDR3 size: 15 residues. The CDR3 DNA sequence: TGTGCCAGCAGTCTACGGACAGGGGGCACAGATACGCAGTATTTT. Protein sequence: CASSLRTGGTDTQYF.

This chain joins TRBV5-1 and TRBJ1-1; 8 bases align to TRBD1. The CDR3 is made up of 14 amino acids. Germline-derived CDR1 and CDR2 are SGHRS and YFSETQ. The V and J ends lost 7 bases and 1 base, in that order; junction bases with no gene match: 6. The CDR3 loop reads CASGFGQGNTEAFF. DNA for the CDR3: TGCGCCAGCGGTTTCGGACAGGGGAACACTGAAGCTTTCTTT.

CDR3 coding DNA: TGTGCCAGCAGTACCTCCGGGACAGGGGTTGAAGCTTTCTTT. It translates to CASSTSGTGVEAFF. V is TRBV28 and J is TRBJ1-1; TRBD1 matches 10 bases. J gave up 7 bases and V 5 bases, and 7 bases lay outside the gene matches. CDR1 and CDR2 from the germline V gene are MDHEN and SYDVKM. The CDR3 length is 14 residues.

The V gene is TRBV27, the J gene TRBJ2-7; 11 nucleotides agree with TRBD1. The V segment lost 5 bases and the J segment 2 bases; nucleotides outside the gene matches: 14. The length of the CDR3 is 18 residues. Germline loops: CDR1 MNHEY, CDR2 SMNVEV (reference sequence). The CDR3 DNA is TGTGCCAGCAGTCCGTTGGGGACAGGGGGAATACTAACCTACGAGCAGTACTTC. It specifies CASSPLGTGGILTYEQYF.

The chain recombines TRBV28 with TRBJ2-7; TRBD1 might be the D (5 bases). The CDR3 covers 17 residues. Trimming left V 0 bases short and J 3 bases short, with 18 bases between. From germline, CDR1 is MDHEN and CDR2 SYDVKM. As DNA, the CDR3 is TGTGCCAGCAGTTTATGCCCCCCCCCACAGGCCATCTACGAGCAGTACGTC. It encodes CASSLCPPPQAIYEQYV.

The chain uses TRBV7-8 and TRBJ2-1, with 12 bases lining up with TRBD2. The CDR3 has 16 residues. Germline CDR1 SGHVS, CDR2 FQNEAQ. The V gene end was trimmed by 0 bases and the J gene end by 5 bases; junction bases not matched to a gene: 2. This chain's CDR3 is CASSLARTSGNNEQFF. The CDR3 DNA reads TGTGCCAGCAGCTTAGCGAGGACTAGCGGGAACAATGAGCAGTTCTTC. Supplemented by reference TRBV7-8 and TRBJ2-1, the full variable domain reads GAGVSQSPRYKVAKRGQDVALRCDPISGHVSLFWYQQALGQGPEFLTYFQNEAQLDKSGLPSDRFFAERPEGSVSTLKIQRTQQEDSAVYLCASSLARTSGNNEQFFGPGTRLTVL.

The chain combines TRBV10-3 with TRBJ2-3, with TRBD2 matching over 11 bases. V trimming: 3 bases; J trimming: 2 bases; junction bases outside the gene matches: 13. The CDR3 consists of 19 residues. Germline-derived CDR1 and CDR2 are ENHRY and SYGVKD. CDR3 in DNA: TGTGCCATCAGTGACTCGTTGAGGACTAGCGGGTTCTACACAGATACGCAGTATTTT. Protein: CAISDSLRTSGFYTDTQYF.

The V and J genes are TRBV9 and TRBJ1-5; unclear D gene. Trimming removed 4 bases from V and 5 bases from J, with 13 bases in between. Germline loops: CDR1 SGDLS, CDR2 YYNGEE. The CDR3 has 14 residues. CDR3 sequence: CASSSGGLHQPQHF. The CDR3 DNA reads TGTGCCAGCAGCTCCGGCGGGTTACATCAGCCCCAGCATTTT.

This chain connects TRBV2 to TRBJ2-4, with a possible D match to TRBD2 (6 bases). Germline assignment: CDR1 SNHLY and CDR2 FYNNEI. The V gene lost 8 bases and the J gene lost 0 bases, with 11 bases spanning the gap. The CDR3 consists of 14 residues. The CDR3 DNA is TGTGCCAGCCAGGAGGGCCCAGCCAAAAACATTCAGTACTTC. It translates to CASQEGPAKNIQYF.

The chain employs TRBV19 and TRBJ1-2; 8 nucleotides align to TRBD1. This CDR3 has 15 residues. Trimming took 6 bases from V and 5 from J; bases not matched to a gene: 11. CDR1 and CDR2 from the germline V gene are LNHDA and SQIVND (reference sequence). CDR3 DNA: TGTGCCAGTAGACCTCCTACAGGGGGGATATATGGCTACACCTTC. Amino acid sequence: CASRPPTGGIYGYTF.

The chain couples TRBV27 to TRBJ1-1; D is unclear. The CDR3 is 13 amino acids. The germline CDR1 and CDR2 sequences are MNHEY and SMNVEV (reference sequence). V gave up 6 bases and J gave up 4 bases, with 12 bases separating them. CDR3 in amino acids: CASRLLAGTEAFF. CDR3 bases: TGTGCCAGCAGATTGTTGGCGGGCACTGAAGCTTTCTTT.

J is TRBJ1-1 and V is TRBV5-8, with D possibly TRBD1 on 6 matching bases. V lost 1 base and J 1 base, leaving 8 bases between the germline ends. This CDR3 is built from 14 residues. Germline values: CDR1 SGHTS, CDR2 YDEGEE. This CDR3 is CASSLNRANTEAFF. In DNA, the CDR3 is TGTGCCAGCAGCTTGAACAGGGCGAACACTGAAGCTTTCTTT.

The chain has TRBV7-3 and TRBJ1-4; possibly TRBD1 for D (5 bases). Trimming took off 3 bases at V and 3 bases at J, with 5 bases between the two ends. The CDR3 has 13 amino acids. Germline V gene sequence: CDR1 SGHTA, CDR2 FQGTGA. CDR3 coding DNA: TGTGCCAGCAGCTTGGGGCCTAATGAAAAACTGTTTTTT. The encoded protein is CASSLGPNEKLFF.